This T cell receptor (beta chain) stems from a study of cytomegalovirus exposure and HLA in healthy donors. 13 Jbeta primers and 60 Vbeta primers were used for the PCR. This table comes from immunoSEQ multiplex PCR, and its TCRdb copy is limited to in-frame clones, with some not included. The data contain about 120,000 clones, 70% to 80% of them singletons. This clone was seen a handful of times. The antigen is unknown. General observations from the study: Presence/absence results assume similar sequencing depth per donor, which may not hold.

The CDR3 length is 14 residues. V lost 1 base, J lost 2 bases, and 9 bases lay in between. CDR1 and CDR2 from the germline V gene are SGHRS and YFSETQ. Healthy individuals who donated bone marrow served as the donors. Sequenced material: PBMCs. The receptor's source is a woman aged 18-30 years in good health and CMV-seropositive. This chain connects TRBV5-1 to TRBJ1-1; D is possibly TRBD1 (5 bases). CDR3: CASSLTTGNTEAFF. DNA of the CDR3: TGCGCCAGCAGCTTGACAACAGGCAACACTGAAGCTTTCTTT.